The clone carrying this T cell receptor beta chain was seen ten or more times. Antigen unknown. The CDR3 totals 16 residues. Germline V CDR1 and CDR2: SNHLY, FYNNEI. The V gene end was trimmed by 1 base and the J gene end by 2 bases; junction bases not matched to a gene: 6. Fresh peripheral blood, 10 ml, yielded the PBMCs. The investigators amplified TCR beta CDR3 regions from RNA transcripts. A first-round RT-PCR of the TCR CDR3 used the HTBI primer set. TCRdb ran MiXCR on the multiplex PCR reads and lists one entry per CDR3 protein. The data contain 530,000 or so distinct CDR3 sequences, roughly 15% of them singletons. The data derive from a study of T cells in Graves' hyperthyroidism and ophthalmopathy. Study findings and constraints: Most thyroid-expanded clonotypes above 0.001 were also found in blood.

What was sequenced was blood. V usage is TRBV2 and J usage is TRBJ2-3, with TRBD2 matching 7 bases. The TCR was taken from a young woman with Graves' ophthalmopathy. CDR3 DNA: TGTGCCAGCAGTGAAGTGGGGGGGGGTTACACAGATACGCAGTATTTT. Amino acids: CASSEVGGGYTDTQYF.